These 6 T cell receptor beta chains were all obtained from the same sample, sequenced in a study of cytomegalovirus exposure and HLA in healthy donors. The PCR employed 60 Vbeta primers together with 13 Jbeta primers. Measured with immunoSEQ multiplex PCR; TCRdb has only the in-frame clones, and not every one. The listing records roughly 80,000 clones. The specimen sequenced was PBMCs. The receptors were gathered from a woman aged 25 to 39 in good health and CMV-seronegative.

The DNA of the CDR3 is TGCGCCAGCAGCTTCCCCCTAGCGGAAACGAACACCGGGGAGCTGTTTTTT. This gives the protein CASSFPLAETNTGELFF. The J gene is TRBJ2-2, the V gene TRBV5-1; 7 bases line up with TRBD2. Germline loops: CDR1 SGHRS, CDR2 YFSETQ. Trimming cost V 2 bases and J 0 bases; bases outside gene matches: 7. The CDR3 length is 17 residues.

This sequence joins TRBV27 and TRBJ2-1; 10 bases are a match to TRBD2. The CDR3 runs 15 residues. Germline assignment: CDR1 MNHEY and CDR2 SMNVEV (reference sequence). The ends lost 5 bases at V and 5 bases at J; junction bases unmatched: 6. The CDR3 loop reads CASSPGTSAHNEQFF. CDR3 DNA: TGTGCCAGCAGTCCCGGGACTAGCGCCCACAATGAGCAGTTCTTC.

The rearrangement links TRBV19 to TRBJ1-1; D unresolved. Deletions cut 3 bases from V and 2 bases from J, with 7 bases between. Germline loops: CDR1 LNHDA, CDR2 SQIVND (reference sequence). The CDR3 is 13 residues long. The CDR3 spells CASSMASNTEAFF. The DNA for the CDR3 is TGTGCCAGTAGTATGGCATCCAACACTGAAGCTTTCTTT.

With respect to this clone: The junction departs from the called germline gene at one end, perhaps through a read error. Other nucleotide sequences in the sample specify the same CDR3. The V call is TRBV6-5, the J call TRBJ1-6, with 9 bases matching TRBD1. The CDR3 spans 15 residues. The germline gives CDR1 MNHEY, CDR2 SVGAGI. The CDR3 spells CASSTNRGLNSPLHF. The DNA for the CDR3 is TGTGCCAGCAGCACGAACAGGGGGCTCAATTCACCCCTACACTTT.

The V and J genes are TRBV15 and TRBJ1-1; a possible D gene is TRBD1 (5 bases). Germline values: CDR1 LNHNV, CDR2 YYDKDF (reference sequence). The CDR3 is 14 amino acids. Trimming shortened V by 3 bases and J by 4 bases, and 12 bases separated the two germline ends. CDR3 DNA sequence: TGTGCCACCAGCAGGGCGACAGATGTCACTGAAGCTTTCTTT. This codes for CATSRATDVTEAFF.

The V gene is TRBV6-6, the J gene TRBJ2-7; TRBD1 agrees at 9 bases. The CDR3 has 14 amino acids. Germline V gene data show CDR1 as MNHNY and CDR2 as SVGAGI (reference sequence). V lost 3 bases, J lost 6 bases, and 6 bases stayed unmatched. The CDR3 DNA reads TGTGCCAGCAGTTATGGGGACAGGGTAAGCGAGCAGTACTTC. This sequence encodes CASSYGDRVSEQYF.